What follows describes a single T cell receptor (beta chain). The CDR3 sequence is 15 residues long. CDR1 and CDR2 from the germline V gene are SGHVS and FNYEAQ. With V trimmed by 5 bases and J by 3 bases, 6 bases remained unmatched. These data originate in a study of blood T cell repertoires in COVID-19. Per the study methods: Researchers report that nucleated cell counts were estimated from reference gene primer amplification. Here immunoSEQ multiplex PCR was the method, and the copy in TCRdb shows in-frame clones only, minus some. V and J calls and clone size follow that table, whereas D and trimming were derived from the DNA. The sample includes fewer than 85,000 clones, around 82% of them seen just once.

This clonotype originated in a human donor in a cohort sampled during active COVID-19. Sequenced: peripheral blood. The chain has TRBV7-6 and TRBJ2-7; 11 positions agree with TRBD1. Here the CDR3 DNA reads TGTGCCAGCAGCCGGACAGGGGGCACCGGCTACGAGCAGTACTTC. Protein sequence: CASSRTGGTGYEQYF.